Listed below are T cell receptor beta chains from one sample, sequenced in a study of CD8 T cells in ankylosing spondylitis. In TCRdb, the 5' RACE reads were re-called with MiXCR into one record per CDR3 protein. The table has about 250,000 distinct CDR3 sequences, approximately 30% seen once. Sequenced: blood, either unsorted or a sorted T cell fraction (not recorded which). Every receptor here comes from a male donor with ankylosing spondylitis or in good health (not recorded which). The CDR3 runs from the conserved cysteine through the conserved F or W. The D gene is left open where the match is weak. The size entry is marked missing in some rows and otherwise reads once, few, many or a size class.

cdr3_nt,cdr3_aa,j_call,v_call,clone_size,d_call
TGTGCCATCAGCGGGGGGCAGGAAATCTCTGGAAACACCATATATTTT,CAISGGQEISGNTIYF,TRBJ1-3,TRBV10-3,NA,NA
TGTGCCAGCAGCCAAGGGACTGGGGGACTACTCACCGGGGAGCTGTTTTTT,CASSQGTGGLLTGELFF,TRBJ2-2,TRBV4-2,few,TRBD2
TGCGCCAGCAGCACCGGACTAGCTGTGAGGCAGTATTTT,CASSTGLAVRQYF,TRBJ2-3,TRBV5-1,few,TRBD2
TGCAGTGCCTTGGGGGTGTACCAAGAGACCCAGTACTTC,CSALGVYQETQYF,TRBJ2-5,TRBV20-1,NA,NA
TGTGCCAGCAGCACATCCGGGACAGGGGCAGGGGATACGCAGTATTTT,CASSTSGTGAGDTQYF,TRBJ2-3,TRBV7-8,NA,TRBD1
TGCAGTGCTAGAGATCGCAGGGGAGCTTGGAATGAGCAGTTCTTC,CSARDRRGAWNEQFF,TRBJ2-1,TRBV20-1,NA,NA
TGCGCCAGCAGCGCGAATCTAGCGGGGGGGCAGTTCTTC,CASSANLAGGQFF,TRBJ2-1,TRBV5-1,once,TRBD2
TGTGCCAGCAGCCCCGGGGAGGGGCGCTTCTATGGCTACACCTTC,CASSPGEGRFYGYTF,TRBJ1-2,TRBV6-4,NA,NA
TGTGCCAGCAGTTCCCATGGGGGCTACACCTTC,CASSSHGGYTF,TRBJ1-2,TRBV12-3/TRBV12-4,few,NA
TGCAGTGCTAGCACAGGGTTGCTTGATGGCTACACCTTC,CSASTGLLDGYTF,TRBJ1-2,TRBV20-1,NA,NA
TGTGCCAGCAGTCCCGGGACAGGGCCCCTCAACCTCGAGCAGTACTTC,CASSPGTGPLNLEQYF,TRBJ2-7,TRBV5-5,few,TRBD1
TGTGCCACTTCCCCCTCTGTTGGACCGAACAATGAGCAGTTCTTC,CATSPSVGPNNEQFF,TRBJ2-1,TRBV7-9,NA,NA
TGCAGTGCCCATTCGGGTGCAGCGGGGGGGAGCGAGCAGTACTTC,CSAHSGAAGGSEQYF,TRBJ2-7,TRBV20-1,few,TRBD2
TGTGCCAGCAGCCCCCGTCCGAGGGTGGGCTCCTACAATGAGCAGTTCTTC,CASSPRPRVGSYNEQFF,TRBJ2-1,TRBV6-1,few,NA
TGTGCCAGCAGCTTCCGAAATACGCAGTATTTT,CASSFRNTQYF,TRBJ2-3,TRBV7-8,NA,NA
TGTGCCAGCAGCCTCCTACGGGGCTCGAGCGGGGCCAACGTCCTGACTTTC,CASSLLRGSSGANVLTF,TRBJ2-6,TRBV7-9,few,NA
TGTGCCAGCAGTTACTCTGGCCTTATGAACACTGAAGCTTTCTTT,CASSYSGLMNTEAFF,TRBJ1-1,TRBV6-5,NA,NA
TGCAGGACTCACAGCGGGGGGCGGACAGATACGCAGTATTTT,CRTHSGGRTDTQYF,TRBJ2-3,TRBV20-1,NA,TRBD2
TGCAGTGCTAGTCCCCCACAGAGGGGTCGTCGGGAGACCCAGTACTTC,CSASPPQRGRRETQYF,TRBJ2-5,TRBV20-1,NA,NA
TGTGCCAGCAGCTTTTCGTGGGGGGTTAAAAACATTCAGTACTTC,CASSFSWGVKNIQYF,TRBJ2-4,TRBV7-2,NA,NA
TGCAGTGCTAGGAGGGAGGATAGTAACACTGAAGCTTTCTTT,CSARREDSNTEAFF,TRBJ1-1,TRBV20-1,many,NA
TGTGCCAGCAGCGTAGTTGAGGGGGCGAACACCGGGGAGCTGTTTTTT,CASSVVEGANTGELFF,TRBJ2-2,TRBV9,NA,NA
TGCAGTGCTACCGGGGCAGATACGCAGTATTTT,CSATGADTQYF,TRBJ2-3,TRBV20-1,few,NA
TGCAGCGTTAGGAGGGCAGGGGAGGAGACCCAGTACTTC,CSVRRAGEETQYF,TRBJ2-5,TRBV29-1,few,NA
TGCAGTGCTAGGGAGGCGGGCAACTATGGCTACACCTTC,CSAREAGNYGYTF,TRBJ1-2,TRBV20-1,few,NA
TGTGCCAGCAGTTTCGTCAGGGCTTTCTACGAGCAGTACTTC,CASSFVRAFYEQYF,TRBJ2-7,TRBV12-3/TRBV12-4,NA,NA
TGTGCCAGCAGTCTAGTCTCCGGGGCCAACGTCCTGACTTTC,CASSLVSGANVLTF,TRBJ2-6,TRBV12-3/TRBV12-4,few,NA
TGTGCCAGCAGTCCCCGCCAGGGGTCCTACAATGAGCAGTTCTTC,CASSPRQGSYNEQFF,TRBJ2-1,TRBV12-3/TRBV12-4,few,NA
TGTGCCAGCAGTTTAGCGCTTCGGGGGGCGTTGAAATCCTACGAGCAGTACTTC,CASSLALRGALKSYEQYF,TRBJ2-7,TRBV12-3/TRBV12-4,NA,NA
TGTGCCAGCAGCCTATGGGGGGAACGGTATCAGCCCCAGCATTTT,CASSLWGERYQPQHF,TRBJ1-5,TRBV12-3/TRBV12-4,NA,NA
TGTGCCAGCAGCTTAATGGGGTTACCCAACACCATATATTTT,CASSLMGLPNTIYF,TRBJ1-3,TRBV11-2,NA,NA
TGTGCCAGCAGTGAAATTGGAGCGGGGCTGTACAATGAGCAGTTCTTC,CASSEIGAGLYNEQFF,TRBJ2-1,TRBV25-1,NA,TRBD2
TGTGCCAGCAGCCAAGAAGGGCAGTACCAAGAGACCCAGTACTTC,CASSQEGQYQETQYF,TRBJ2-5,TRBV4-2,NA,NA
TGTGCCAGCAGGTTCGGTCTAGCGGGGGAAGAGACCCAGTACTTC,CASRFGLAGEETQYF,TRBJ2-5,TRBV12-3/TRBV12-4,few,TRBD2
TGTGCCAGCTCACCACTTGGACAGGGTGACTCCTACAATGAGCAGTTCTTC,CASSPLGQGDSYNEQFF,TRBJ2-1,TRBV18,NA,TRBD1
TGCAGCGTTGAAGATCTCTTAGAGGGAAAGCCCGGGGAGCTGTTTTTT,CSVEDLLEGKPGELFF,TRBJ2-2,TRBV29-1,NA,NA
TGTGCCATCAGTCCTAATATGGGACCGCCTAGCACAGATACGCAGTATTTT,CAISPNMGPPSTDTQYF,TRBJ2-3,TRBV10-3,many,NA
TGTGCCACCAGTGATGGAGGACAGTTACTGAACACCGGGGAGCTGTTTTTT,CATSDGGQLLNTGELFF,TRBJ2-2,TRBV24-1,NA,NA
TGCAGTGCTAGAGCTCTCCCCCACGAGCAGTACTTC,CSARALPHEQYF,TRBJ2-7,TRBV20-1,few,NA
TGCAGTGCAGATTTAGCGGAAAAAGGGCAAGAGACCCAGTACTTC,CSADLAEKGQETQYF,TRBJ2-5,TRBV20-1,NA,NA
TGTGCCAGCAGTTGGGCCAGAGACTATGGCTACACCTTC,CASSWARDYGYTF,TRBJ1-2,TRBV6-5,NA,NA
TGTGCCAGCAGGGGGGGGGAGCGAAGCACAGATACGCAGTATTTT,CASRGGERSTDTQYF,TRBJ2-3,TRBV12-3/TRBV12-4,NA,TRBD2
TGCGCCAGCAGCCCCACCGGACGCACCGTATTCTCCTACAATGAGCAGTTCTTC,CASSPTGRTVFSYNEQFF,TRBJ2-1,TRBV5-1,NA,NA
TGTGCCAGCAGCGAACAAGGCCGCACAGATACGCAGTATTTT,CASSEQGRTDTQYF,TRBJ2-3,TRBV9,NA,NA
TGCAGCGTCGCACAGGGACAGGCCTACGAGCAGTACTTC,CSVAQGQAYEQYF,TRBJ2-7,TRBV29-1,NA,TRBD1
TGTGCCACCAGTGACCCCTTGCAGGTGCGGGGGGGCGGCGATGAGCAGTTCTTC,CATSDPLQVRGGGDEQFF,TRBJ2-1,TRBV24-1,NA,TRBD2
TGCGCCAGCAGCGTGAATACAGGGTACACTGAAGCTTTCTTT,CASSVNTGYTEAFF,TRBJ1-1,TRBV5-1,NA,NA
TGCGCCAGCAGCCAAGATAAGGGGGGGCCTTACAATGAGCAGTTCTTC,CASSQDKGGPYNEQFF,TRBJ2-1,TRBV4-1,NA,NA
TGTGCCAGCAGACGACAGGAGAACACTGAAGCTTTCTTT,CASRRQENTEAFF,TRBJ1-1,TRBV6-1,NA,NA
TGTGCCAGCAGTTTCGCGGGGGATAATCAGCCCCAGCATTTT,CASSFAGDNQPQHF,TRBJ1-5,TRBV28,NA,NA
TGTGCCAGCATCCATGGGGCGACAGCTTTCTTT,CASIHGATAFF,TRBJ1-1,TRBV6-6,few,NA
TGCGCCAGCAGCCAAGGAGGACAGCTTAACTATGGCTACACCTTC,CASSQGGQLNYGYTF,TRBJ1-2,TRBV4-1,NA,NA
TGTGCCAGCAGTCCTACAGTCTCTGGGGCCAACGTCCTGACTTTC,CASSPTVSGANVLTF,TRBJ2-6,TRBV6-1,NA,NA
TGCAGTGCTTCACAGGGAAACACCATATATTTT,CSASQGNTIYF,TRBJ1-3,TRBV20-1,NA,NA
TGCAGCGTTGTTACCGGGGGCGGGGGAAGTGAGCAGTACTTC,CSVVTGGGGSEQYF,TRBJ2-7,TRBV29-1,NA,NA
TGTGCCAGCAGCCAAACACCCCAAGATACGCAGTATTTT,CASSQTPQDTQYF,TRBJ2-3,TRBV3-1,few,NA
TGTGCCAGCAGCTTGGCCGGGGATCAGGACTACGAGCAGTACTTC,CASSLAGDQDYEQYF,TRBJ2-7,TRBV5-6,few,NA
TGTGCCAGCAGCCACTGGACAATCAAGGGGCAGCCCCAGCATTTT,CASSHWTIKGQPQHF,TRBJ1-5,TRBV6-1,few,NA
TGTGCCACCAGTCAGCGGGGGGGCACAGATACGCAGTATTTT,CATSQRGGTDTQYF,TRBJ2-3,TRBV28,few,TRBD2